This T cell receptor (beta chain) was captured by sequencing in a study of blood T cell repertoires in COVID-19. Original data processing: Amplification from reference gene primers served as the basis for estimated nucleated cell counts. The table came from immunoSEQ multiplex PCR; TCRdb's copy has only in-frame clones and leaves some out. V and J calls and clone size follow that table, whereas D and trimming were derived from the DNA. The sample consists of 130,000 or so clones, 75% to 90% of them appearing once. This clone came up a few times. The CDR3 has 21 residues. Trimming removed 1 base from V and 1 base from J, with 26 bases in between. The germline V gene encodes CDR1 MGHRA and CDR2 YSYEKL.

Sequencing used peripheral blood. The V and J genes are TRBV4-1 and TRBJ2-4, with a tentative D call TRBD2 (6 bases). The TCR was taken from a man aged 65-85 years with active or convalescent COVID-19. CDR3 loop: CASSQGGVPGRIKAAKNIQYF. CDR3 bases: TGCGCCAGCAGCCAAGGCGGGGTCCCGGGACGGATAAAAGCGGCCAAAAACATTCAGTACTTC.